These T cell receptor beta chains were read from a single sample in a study of cytomegalovirus exposure and HLA in healthy donors. Method: immunoSEQ multiplex PCR; TCRdb's copy keeps in-frame clones and lacks some. The data contain 65,000 to 80,000 clones, 94% of them seen just once; the ten biggest clones take up 2.1%. Sequenced input: PBMCs. These receptors came from a woman under 30 in good health and CMV-seronegative. The CDR3 runs from the conserved cysteine through the conserved F or W. The order of the fields is D gene, clone size, J gene, V gene, CDR3 DNA, CDR3 protein. D genes are given only for firm matches. Expanded clones are given a class, and other clones once, few, many or no size at all.

>NA|NA|TRBJ2-3|TRBV2
TGTGCCAGCAGTGAAGCGGGGGCGGCCTTGGATACGCAGTATTTT
CASSEAGAALDTQYF
>NA|NA|TRBJ2-7|TRBV9
TGTGCCAGCAGCGTAGCCAGGGTGCCCTACGAGCAGTACTTC
CASSVARVPYEQYF
>NA|NA|TRBJ2-7|TRBV28
TGTGCCAGCAGTGATAAAACAGGCTACGAGCAGTACTTC
CASSDKTGYEQYF
>TRBD1|NA|TRBJ1-4|TRBV7-2
TGTGCCAGCAGCCAGGGACAGGGGAGAGAAAAACTGTTTTTT
CASSQGQGREKLFF
>NA|NA|TRBJ2-4|TRBV28
TGTGCCAGCAGTACTCCAGGGGATGCGGACATTCAGTACTTC
CASSTPGDADIQYF
>NA|NA|TRBJ1-6|TRBV18
TGTGCCAGCTCACCACGAGAGGGGGATAATTCACCCCTCCACTTT
CASSPREGDNSPLHF
>TRBD1|once|TRBJ2-7|TRBV19
TGTGCCAGTAATCAACTTGGGACAGGGGGCAACGAGCAGTACTTC
CASNQLGTGGNEQYF
>TRBD1|once|TRBJ2-5|TRBV7-2
TGTGCCAGCAGCCCATTGACAGGGGTCCCTATCCAAGAGACCCAGTACTTC
CASSPLTGVPIQETQYF
>TRBD1|once|TRBJ2-5|TRBV4-2
TGTGCCAGCAGCCAAGAAGCAGGGACAGGTCTTCAACGGACCCAGTACTTC
CASSQEAGTGLQRTQYF
>NA|NA|TRBJ1-3|TRBV7-6
TGTGCCAGCAGCTCCCCCTCTCGAAACACCATATATTTT
CASSSPSRNTIYF
>NA|NA|TRBJ2-1|TRBV15
TGTGCCACCAGCAGAGAGAGGGAGCCGTACAATGAGCAGTTCTTC
CATSREREPYNEQFF
>TRBD1|NA|TRBJ1-2|TRBV4-3
TGCGCCAGCAGCCAAGATGGTACTACAGGGGCCTATAACTATGGCTACACCTTC
CASSQDGTTGAYNYGYTF
>NA|NA|TRBJ2-7|TRBV19
TGTGCCAGTAGTATTTTTTGGACCCCGGGAGTCGAGCAGTACTTC
CASSIFWTPGVEQYF
>NA|NA|TRBJ1-5|TRBV28
TGTGCCAGCAGTTTATTTCATAGCAATCAGCCCCAGCATTTT
CASSLFHSNQPQHF
>NA|NA|TRBJ1-3|TRBV2
TGTGCCAGCAGTGAAGATAGAGAGCTTAGAAACACCATATATTTT
CASSEDRELRNTIYF
>TRBD1|NA|TRBJ1-1|TRBV27
TGTGCCAGCAGGGGGACAGGGGGAAACACTGAAGCTTTCTTT
CASRGTGGNTEAFF
>NA|once|TRBJ2-7|TRBV10-3
TGTGCCATCAGTGATACTGGCCCACCCCGCGGCGAGCAGTACTTC
CAISDTGPPRGEQYF
>NA|NA|TRBJ1-3|TRBV27
TGTGCCAGTCACAGGACCGGAGCCTTCGTCGGAAACACCATATATTTT
CASHRTGAFVGNTIYF
>TRBD1|NA|TRBJ2-1|TRBV5-1
TGCGCCAGCAGCTTGCGAGACAGGGCATATGAGCAGTTCTTC
CASSLRDRAYEQFF
>NA|once|TRBJ2-1|TRBV4-1
TGCGCCAGCAGCCAAGCTGGGCTAGCGACCTACAATGAGCAGTTCTTC
CASSQAGLATYNEQFF
>NA|NA|TRBJ1-2|TRBV9
TGTGCCAGCAGCGCTCCTAACGTCGTATCTGCCCGGAGTGGCTACACCTTC
CASSAPNVVSARSGYTF
>TRBD1|NA|TRBJ2-7|TRBV5-1
TGCGCCAGCAGCTCCCGCGGGACAGGGGACTACGAGCAGTACTTC
CASSSRGTGDYEQYF
>NA|few|TRBJ2-7|TRBV11-2
TGTGCCAGCAGCTATTATAATGCGGGGTCCTACGAGCAGTACTTC
CASSYYNAGSYEQYF
>TRBD1|once|TRBJ1-1|TRBV30
TGTGCCCGATACGGGACAGGGTACCCTGAAGCTTTCTTT
CARYGTGYPEAFF
>NA|NA|TRBJ1-5|TRBV5-1
TGCGCCAGCAGCACCGGACTGGATCAGCCCCAGCATTTT
CASSTGLDQPQHF
>NA|NA|TRBJ1-5|TRBV28
TGTGCCAGCAGTTTACCCGGGTATGACAATCAGCCCCAGCATTTT
CASSLPGYDNQPQHF
>NA|few|TRBJ1-1|TRBV29-1
TGCAGCGTTGAAGCACAGGGCTGGTCGGGTACCACTGAAGCTTTCTTT
CSVEAQGWSGTTEAFF
>NA|NA|TRBJ2-5|TRBV9
TGTGCCAGCAGCGTAGATGGAGGGCTAGAGACCCAGTACTTC
CASSVDGGLETQYF
>NA|NA|TRBJ2-7|TRBV27
TGTGCCAGCAATGGCCCAGGCCTAAGTAAGCAGTACTTC
CASNGPGLSKQYF
>NA|NA|TRBJ1-1|TRBV4-1
TGCGCCAGCAGCCAAAGCGTATCCTTGAACACTGAAGCTTTCTTT
CASSQSVSLNTEAFF
>TRBD1|NA|TRBJ2-7|TRBV5-4
TGTGCCAGCAGCACGTGGACAGGGGGTGAGCAGTACTTC
CASSTWTGGEQYF
>NA|NA|TRBJ2-2|TRBV10-3
TGTGCCATCGGAGGACTTCCCGCGAACACCGGGGAGCTGTTTTTT
CAIGGLPANTGELFF
>NA|NA|TRBJ1-2|TRBV6-6
TGTGCCAGCAGTTACCTAATGGAGGGCTACACCTTC
CASSYLMEGYTF
>NA|NA|TRBJ2-1|TRBV6-1
TGTGCCAGCAACCCTGGACAGAGCTCCTACAATGAGCAGTTCTTC
CASNPGQSSYNEQFF
>TRBD2|once|TRBJ2-5|TRBV5-1
TGCGCCAGCAGCTCCCTGGGAGGGATGGGGAAGACCCAGTACTTC
CASSSLGGMGKTQYF
>TRBD2|NA|TRBJ2-7|TRBV2
TGTGCCAGCCGGGGACTACAGAGCTCCTACGAGCAGTACTTC
CASRGLQSSYEQYF
>TRBD1|NA|TRBJ1-2|TRBV18
TGTGCCAGCACCCCGGGACAGGGGACCTATGGCTACACCTTC
CASTPGQGTYGYTF
>TRBD1|NA|TRBJ1-5|TRBV6-1
TGTGCCAGCAGTGACAACAGGGGTAGCCTTAATCAGCCCCAGCATTTT
CASSDNRGSLNQPQHF
>NA|once|TRBJ1-2|TRBV21-1
TGTGCCAGCAGCAAAGAGGGTAGGGAAAGGACAGAGAATGGCTACACCTTC
CASSKEGRERTENGYTF
>TRBD2|few|TRBJ2-5|TRBV6-1
TGTGCCAGCAGGGGACTAGCGGGAGGATCAGAGACCCAGTACTTC
CASRGLAGGSETQYF
>NA|NA|TRBJ1-6|TRBV4-1
TGCGCCAGCAGCCAAGAGGACAGCTCCTATAATTCACCCCTCCACTTT
CASSQEDSSYNSPLHF
>NA|NA|TRBJ2-7|TRBV19
TGTGCCACCGCCGCTATCCGGACTGCCTCCTACGAGCAGTACTTC
CATAAIRTASYEQYF
>NA|NA|TRBJ2-1|TRBV4-3
TGCGCCAGCAGCCGACTACAGGGTCTCTCAAACAATGAGCAGTTCTTC
CASSRLQGLSNNEQFF
>NA|NA|TRBJ2-7|TRBV19
TGTGCCAGTAGTGGGGGACACTACGAGCAGTACTTC
CASSGGHYEQYF
>NA|NA|TRBJ2-1|TRBV29-1
TGCAGCGTTGAAAAGGGTGCGGGGCACGTATACAATGAGCAGTTCTTC
CSVEKGAGHVYNEQFF
>TRBD2|NA|TRBJ2-2|TRBV5-1
TGCGCCAGCAGCTTGGCCCCTAGCGGGTTGAACACCGGGGAGCTGTTTTTT
CASSLAPSGLNTGELFF
>TRBD2|NA|TRBJ2-1|TRBV27
TGTGCCAGCAGTTCCGGACTAGCGGGGGGCCATGAGCAGTTCTTC
CASSSGLAGGHEQFF
>NA|NA|TRBJ1-4|TRBV30
TGTGCCTGGAGTTCTCGGACAGAGCCAACTAATGAAAAACTGTTTTTT
CAWSSRTEPTNEKLFF